Presented here are 9 T cell receptor beta chains from one specimen sequenced in a study of T-cell memory formation after mild COVID-19. Via MiXCR, TCRdb re-called the 5' RACE reads, giving one row per CDR3 protein. The data hold roughly 190,000 distinct CDR3 sequences, with 18% observed a single time. The source material was PBMCs or a T cell subset sorted from them (not recorded which). All receptors come from an adult woman who had mild COVID-19 (a few samples of this study predate the infection). Cell type and time point are not known.

This sequence joins TRBV7-4 and TRBJ2-7; 9 nucleotides line up with TRBD1. With 9 bases clipped from V and 0 bases from J, the junction kept 9 bases outside the gene matches. CDR3 length: 15 residues. The germline V gene has CDR1 SGHVT and CDR2 SQSDAQ. In DNA, the CDR3 is TGTGCCAGGCCACAGGGGGCCTACAGCTCCTACGAGCAGTACTTC. Protein: CARPQGAYSSYEQYF. Using reference TRBV7-4 and TRBJ2-7 for the parts outside the CDR3, the full variable domain is GAGVSQSPRYKVAKRGRDVALRCDSISGHVTLYWYRQTLGQGSEVLTYSQSDAQRDKSGRPSGRFSAERPERSVSTLKIQRTEQGDSAVYLCARPQGAYSSYEQYFGPGTRLTVT.

This clonotype has a handful of counts. The J gene is TRBJ2-5, the V gene TRBV7-2; 7 bases align to TRBD1. The CDR3 totals 14 residues. Germline V CDR1 and CDR2: SGHTA, FQGNSA. With V trimmed by 2 bases and J by 5 bases, 5 bases remained unmatched. Written as DNA, the CDR3 is TGTGCCAGCAGCTTAACAGCAGGGGGTGAGACCCAGTACTTC. Translation: CASSLTAGGETQYF. Full variable domain (rest looked up from reference TRBV7-2 and TRBJ2-5): GAGVSQSPSNKVTEKGKDVELRCDPISGHTALYWYRQSLGQGLEFLIYFQGNSAPDKSGLPSDRFSAERTGGSVSTLTIQRTQQEDSAVYLCASSLTAGGETQYFGPGTRLLVL.

This clonotype was seen only a few times. The V gene is TRBV3-1, the J gene TRBJ1-1, with 9 positions matching TRBD1. V was pared by 2 bases and J by 1 base, with 2 bases of the junction left unmatched. The CDR3 runs 15 residues. From germline, CDR1 is LGHDT and CDR2 YNNKEL (reference sequence). In DNA, the CDR3 is TGTGCCAGCAGCCAACTGGACAGGGGGAACACTGAAGCTTTCTTT. Its translation: CASSQLDRGNTEAFF. Full variable domain (rest looked up from reference TRBV3-1 and TRBJ1-1): DTAVSQTPKYLVTQMGNDKSIKCEQNLGHDTMYWYKQDSKKFLKIMFSYNNKELIINETVPNRFSPKSPDKAHLNLHINSLELGDSAVYFCASSQLDRGNTEAFFGQGTRLTVV.

The chain combines TRBV5-4 with TRBJ2-1; 9 nucleotides line up with TRBD1. Germline CDR1 reads SGHNT; CDR2 reads YYREEE (reference sequence). Trimming at V came to 5 bases and at J to 7 bases, leaving 16 bases not matched to a gene. This CDR3 has 17 residues. The CDR3 DNA reads TGTGCCAGCAGGTATAGTGCCGGGGACAGGGCTTTAAATGAGCAGTTCTTC. Its protein is CASRYSAGDRALNEQFF.

The chain links TRBV5-5 to TRBJ2-6, with 7 positions matching TRBD1. After removal of 4 bases from V and 2 bases from J, the junction contained 6 bases not matched to a gene. This CDR3 spans 16 amino acids. The germline V gene encodes CDR1 SGHKS and CDR2 YYEKEE (reference sequence). The CDR3 bases are TGTGCCAGCAGCAAATATGGGACAGCTGGGGCCAACGTCCTGACTTTC. Translation gives CASSKYGTAGANVLTF.

The gene calls are TRBV7-2 and TRBJ2-3; D is unclear. CDR3 length: 16 residues. V lost 1 base, J lost 6 bases, and 17 bases lay in between. From germline, CDR1 is SGHTA and CDR2 FQGNSA. In nucleotides, the CDR3 is TGTGCCAGCAGCTTAGTTGGCCGAAACCTGAGGGATACGCAGTATTTT. Protein sequence: CASSLVGRNLRDTQYF.

The rearrangement uses TRBV12-3 or TRBV12-4 and TRBJ1-2; the D is unclear. This CDR3 is 13 amino acids long. V lost 6 bases and J lost 6, with 14 bases in between. The CDR3 nucleotides read TGTGCCAGCAGCCGTGGGAAGTCGGATGGCTACACCTTC. Protein sequence: CASSRGKSDGYTF.

The gene calls are TRBV29-1 and TRBJ1-4; D ambiguous. Trimming took off 4 bases at V and 7 bases at J, with 13 bases between the two ends. Germline V gene sequence: CDR1 SQVTM, CDR2 ANQGSEA. The CDR3 contains 13 residues. CDR3 nucleotide sequence: TGCAGCGTTGGTAGGCAGGAAGGTGAAAAACTGTTTTTT. Protein: CSVGRQEGEKLFF.

The table lists this clonotype with a few counts. The rearrangement uses TRBV6-6 and TRBJ2-1; no definite D call. Germline V gene sequence: CDR1 MNHNY, CDR2 SVGAGI (reference sequence). The CDR3 is 13 amino acids. Between the trimmed V and J ends, which lost 1 base and 9 bases, there was a span of 10 bases. This CDR3 is CASSYYYPPEQFF. The CDR3 coding sequence is TGTGCCAGCAGTTACTACTACCCCCCTGAGCAGTTCTTC.